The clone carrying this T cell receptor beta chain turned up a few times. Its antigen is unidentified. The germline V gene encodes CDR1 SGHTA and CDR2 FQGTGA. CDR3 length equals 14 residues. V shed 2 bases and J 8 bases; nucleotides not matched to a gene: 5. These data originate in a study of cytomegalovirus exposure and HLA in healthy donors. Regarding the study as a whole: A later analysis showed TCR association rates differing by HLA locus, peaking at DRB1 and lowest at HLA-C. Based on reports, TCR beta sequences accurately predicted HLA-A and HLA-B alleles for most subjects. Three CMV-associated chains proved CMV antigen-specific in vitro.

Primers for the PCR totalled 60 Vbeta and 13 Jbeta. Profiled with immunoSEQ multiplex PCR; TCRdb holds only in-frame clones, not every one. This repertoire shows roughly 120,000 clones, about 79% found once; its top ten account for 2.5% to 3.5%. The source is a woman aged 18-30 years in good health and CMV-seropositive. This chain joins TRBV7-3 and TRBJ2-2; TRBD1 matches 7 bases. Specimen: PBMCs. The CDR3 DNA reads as TGTGCCAGCAGCTTAGAGGGGGCCAGTGGGGAGCTGTTTTTT. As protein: CASSLEGASGELFF.